In its sample, the clone carrying this TCR beta chain was seen many times. What it binds is not known. The sample is drawn from a study of identical twins' blood T cells. TCR cDNA libraries came from RNA via a modified published protocol. Original data processing: Each library had roughly 2.2 to 4 million CDR3 reads and about 85,000 to nearly 500,000 clonotypes. TCRdb redid the calling of the 5' RACE reads with MiXCR, one entry per CDR3 protein. The V and J calls follow TCRdb's processing rather than the paper's. The table lists a few hundred thousand distinct CDR3 sequences, over 25% of them singletons, with roughly 5.5% in the top ten. Findings of the study overall: Twins reportedly had markedly more similar V usage than unrelated donors, even among out-of-frame TCRbeta clonotypes. Abundant TCRbeta CDR3s overlapped more between twins than with unrelated donors.

This CDR3 has 13 amino acids. The V end lost 1 base, the J end lost 5 bases, and 8 bases lay between the germline ends. Germline V gene data show CDR1 as SEHNR and CDR2 as FQNEAQ (reference sequence). The receptor was isolated from a woman between 18 and 49 years old in good health. V and J are TRBV7-9 and TRBJ1-1; maybe TRBD1 (5 bases). The sequenced sample consisted of PBMCs. The CDR3 here is CASSLVEGTEAFF. The CDR3 DNA reads TGTGCCAGCAGCTTAGTCGAGGGGACTGAAGCTTTCTTT.